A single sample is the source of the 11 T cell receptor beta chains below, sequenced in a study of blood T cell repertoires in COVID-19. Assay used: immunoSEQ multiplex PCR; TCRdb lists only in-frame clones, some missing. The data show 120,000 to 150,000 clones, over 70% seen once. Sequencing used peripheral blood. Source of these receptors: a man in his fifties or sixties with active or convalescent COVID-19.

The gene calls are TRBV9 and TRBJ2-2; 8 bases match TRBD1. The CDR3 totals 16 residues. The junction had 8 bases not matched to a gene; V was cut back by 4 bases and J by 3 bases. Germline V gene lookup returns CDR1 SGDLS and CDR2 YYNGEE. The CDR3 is CASSFGQGPYTGELFF. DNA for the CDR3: TGTGCCAGCAGCTTTGGACAGGGTCCTTACACCGGGGAGCTGTTTTTT.

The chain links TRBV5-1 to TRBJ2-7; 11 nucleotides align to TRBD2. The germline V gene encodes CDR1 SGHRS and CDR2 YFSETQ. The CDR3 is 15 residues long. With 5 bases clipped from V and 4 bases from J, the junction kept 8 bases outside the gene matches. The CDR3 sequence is CASSPTSGSLYEQYF. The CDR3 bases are TGCGCCAGCAGTCCTACTAGCGGGAGTCTATACGAGCAGTACTTC.

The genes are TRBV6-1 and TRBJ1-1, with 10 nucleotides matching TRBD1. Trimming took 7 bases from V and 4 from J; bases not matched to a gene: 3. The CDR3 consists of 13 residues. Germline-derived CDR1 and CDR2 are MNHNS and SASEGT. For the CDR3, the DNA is TGTGCCAGCAAGACAGGGGGCGGCACTGAAGCTTTCTTT. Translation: CASKTGGGTEAFF.

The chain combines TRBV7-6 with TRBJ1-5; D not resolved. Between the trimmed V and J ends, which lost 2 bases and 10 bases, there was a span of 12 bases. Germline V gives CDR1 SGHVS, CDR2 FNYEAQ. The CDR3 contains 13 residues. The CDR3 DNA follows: TGTGCCAGCAGCTTAAACAGCCGATCCCCCCAGCATTTT. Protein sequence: CASSLNSRSPQHF.

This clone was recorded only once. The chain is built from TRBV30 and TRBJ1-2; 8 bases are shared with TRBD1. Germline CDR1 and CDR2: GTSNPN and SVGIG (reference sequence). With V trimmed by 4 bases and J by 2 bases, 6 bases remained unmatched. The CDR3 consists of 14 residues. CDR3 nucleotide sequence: TGTGCCTGGAACCGAGGACAGGGAAACTATGGCTACACCTTC. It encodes CAWNRGQGNYGYTF.

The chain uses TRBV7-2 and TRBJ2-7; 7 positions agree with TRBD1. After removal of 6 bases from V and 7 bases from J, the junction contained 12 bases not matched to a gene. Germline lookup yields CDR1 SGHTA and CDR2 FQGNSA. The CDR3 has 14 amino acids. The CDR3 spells CASRYSGTEFEQYF. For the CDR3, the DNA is TGTGCCAGCAGATACTCCGGGACAGAGTTTGAGCAGTACTTC.

CDR3 sequence reads: CASSLPTFRGRAGELFF. Here the CDR3 DNA reads TGTGCCAGCAGCTTACCTACATTCAGGGGGCGCGCCGGGGAGCTGTTTTTT. This chain uses TRBV11-2 with TRBJ2-2; TRBD1 aligns across 8 bases. The V segment lost 2 bases and the J segment 6 bases; nucleotides outside the gene matches: 11. Germline V gives CDR1 SGHAT, CDR2 FQNNGV. The CDR3 extends over 17 amino acids.

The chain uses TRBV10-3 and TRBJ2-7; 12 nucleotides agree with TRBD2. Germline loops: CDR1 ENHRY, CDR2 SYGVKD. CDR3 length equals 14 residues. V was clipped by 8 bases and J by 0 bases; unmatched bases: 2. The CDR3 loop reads CAIGTSGFSYEQYF. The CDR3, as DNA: TGTGCCATCGGGACTAGCGGGTTCTCCTACGAGCAGTACTTC.

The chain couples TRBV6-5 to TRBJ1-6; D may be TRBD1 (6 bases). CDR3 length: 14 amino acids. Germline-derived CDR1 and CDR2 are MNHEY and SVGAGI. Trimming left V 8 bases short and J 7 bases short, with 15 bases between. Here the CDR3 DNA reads TGTGCCAGCCGATGGACAGCCGAGAATTCACCCCTCCACTTT. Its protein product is CASRWTAENSPLHF.

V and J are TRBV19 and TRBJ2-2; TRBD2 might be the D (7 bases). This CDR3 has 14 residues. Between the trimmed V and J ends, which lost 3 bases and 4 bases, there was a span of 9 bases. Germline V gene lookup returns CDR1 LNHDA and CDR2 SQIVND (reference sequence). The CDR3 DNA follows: TGTGCCAGTAGTATGGGAGGGGGCACCGGGGAGCTGTTTTTT. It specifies CASSMGGGTGELFF.

CDR3 loop: CASSLSSSGANVLTF. In DNA, the CDR3 is TGTGCCAGCAGCCTATCATCCTCCGGGGCCAACGTCCTGACTTTC. V usage is TRBV28 and J usage is TRBJ2-6; D remains unclear. Trimming shortened V by 6 bases and J by 4 bases, and 13 bases separated the two germline ends. The CDR3 consists of 15 residues. Per the germline V gene, CDR1 is MDHEN and CDR2 is SYDVKM. The whole variable domain, filled in from reference TRBV28 and TRBJ2-6, reads DVKVTQSSRYLVKRTGEKVFLECVQDMDHENMFWYRQDPGLGLRLIYFSYDVKMKEKGDIPEGYSVSREKKERFSLILESASTNQTSMYLCASSLSSSGANVLTFGAGSRLTVL.